This T cell receptor beta chain was sequenced for a study of shared clonotypes between healthy human individuals. Study-level information: The donor pool was made up of two women and a few men aged 18 to 49.

Here immunoSEQ multiplex PCR was the method, and the copy in TCRdb shows in-frame clones only, minus some. This table holds about 1.1 million clones, 70% to 80% found once. Notes on this clone: What it binds is unknown.

Notes on the study in general: Rarefaction showed sorted-subset sequencing was incomplete despite large depth. Among a handful of donors, roughly 5% of naive CD4 clonotypes were found in common. Generally, estimated richness proved larger in naive subsets than it did in memory subsets.

This TCR derives from a man in his late teens or twenties in good health. Some clones in this sample may be carry-over from other donors' samples. Sequenced sample: memory CD4+ T cells from PBMCs. Indicated subset: CD45RA-negative fraction.

The CDR3 DNA follows: TGTGCCAGCAGCCCCTTAGGAGGTGTCGGGGACGAGCAGTACTTC. Translation gives CASSPLGGVGDEQYF. The rearrangement links TRBV7-3 to TRBJ2-7; D might be TRBD2 (5 bases). This CDR3 contains 15 residues. V was trimmed by 5 bases and J by 5 bases, leaving 19 bases between them. Germline V CDR1 and CDR2: SGHTA, FQGTGA.